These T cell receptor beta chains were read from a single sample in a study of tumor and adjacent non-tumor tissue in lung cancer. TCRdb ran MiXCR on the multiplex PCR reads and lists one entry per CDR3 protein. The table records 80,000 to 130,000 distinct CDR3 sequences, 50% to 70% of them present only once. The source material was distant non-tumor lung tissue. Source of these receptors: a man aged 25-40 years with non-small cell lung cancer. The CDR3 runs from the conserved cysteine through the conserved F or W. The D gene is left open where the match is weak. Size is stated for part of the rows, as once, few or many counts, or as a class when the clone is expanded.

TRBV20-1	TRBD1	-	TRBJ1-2	TGCAGAGTTAGTATCTTCGGGACAGAGACTTATGGCTACACCTTC	CRVSIFGTETYGYTF
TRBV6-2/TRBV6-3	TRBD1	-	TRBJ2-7	TGTGCCAGTAGGGACAGGGGCTCCTACGTGCAGTACTTC	CASRDRGSYVQYF
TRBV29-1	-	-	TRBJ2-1	TGCAGCGTCAGGGACAACAGTTACTACGAGCAGTTCTTC	CSVRDNSYYEQFF
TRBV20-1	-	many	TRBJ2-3	TGCAGTGCAGGGGATTTTACGCAGTATTTT	CSAGDFTQYF
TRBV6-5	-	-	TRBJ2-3	TGTGCCAGTAGTTACTCGGAGGCCTCTACGCAGTATTTT	CASSYSEASTQYF
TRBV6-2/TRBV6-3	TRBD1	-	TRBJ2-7	TGTGCCAGCAAGCTTCTATCCGGGACAGGGAAGCCCTACGAGCAGTACTTC	CASKLLSGTGKPYEQYF
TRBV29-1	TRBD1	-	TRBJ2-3	TGCAGAGACCTCCGACAGGGCACAGATGCGCAGTATTTT	CRDLRQGTDAQYF
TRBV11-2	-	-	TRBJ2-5	TGTGCCAGCACCTCCGAAGGTGCTACCCAGTACTTC	CASTSEGATQYF
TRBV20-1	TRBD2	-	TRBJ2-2	TGTAGTGATAGACTAGCGGGAGACATCGGGGAGCTGTTTTTT	CSDRLAGDIGELFF
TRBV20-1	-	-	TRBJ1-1	TGCAGTGCTGGGGGCTGGAGACAGCCACCGAACACTGAAGCTTTCTTC	CSAGGWRQPPNTEAFF
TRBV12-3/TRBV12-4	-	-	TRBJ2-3	TGTGCCAGCAGCCAACCACAGTCTGGCATAGATACGCAGTTTTTT	CASSQPQSGIDTQFF
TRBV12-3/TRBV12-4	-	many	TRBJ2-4	TGTGCCAGCAGTTCGCCTAATACCAAAAACATTCAGTACTTC	CASSSPNTKNIQYF
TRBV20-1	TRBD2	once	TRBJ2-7	TGCAGTGCTATGTGGACTAGCGGGGGGAGAAGCTCCTACGAGCGGTATTTC	CSAMWTSGGRSSYERYF
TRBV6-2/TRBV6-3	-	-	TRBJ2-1	TGTGCCAGCAGTCCCACGGGGGCAGTTCAATTCTTC	CASSPTGAVQFF
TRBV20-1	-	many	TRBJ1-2	TGCAGTGCTAAGACGGGACGTAACTATGGCTACACCTTC	CSAKTGRNYGYTF
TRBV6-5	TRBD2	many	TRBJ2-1	TGTGCCAGCAGCCGAGCGGGGGGGTCCTACAATGAGCAGTTCTTC	CASSRAGGSYNEQFF
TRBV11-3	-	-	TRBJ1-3	TGTACCAGCAGCGACACAGGGACTGGGAACGCCATATATTTT	CTSSDTGTGNAIYF
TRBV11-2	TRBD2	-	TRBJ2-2	TGTGCCAGCTCGGCCGCGAGCGGGAACACCAGGGAGCTGTTTTTT	CASSAASGNTRELFF
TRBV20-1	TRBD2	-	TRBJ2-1	TGCAGTGCTAGAGAATTCACTAGCGGGAGGAACGTCTACAATGAGCAGTTCTTC	CSAREFTSGRNVYNEQFF
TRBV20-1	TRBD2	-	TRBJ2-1	TGCAGTGTTAGAGCCGCGGGAGACTACGATGAGCAGTTCTTC	CSVRAAGDYDEQFF
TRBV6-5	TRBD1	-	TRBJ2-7	TGTGCCGGCACTCGAGGACAGGGGGCCTCCTACGAGCATTACTTC	CAGTRGQGASYEHYF
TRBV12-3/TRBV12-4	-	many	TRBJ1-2	TGTGCCAGCAGTGTATTAGACTATGGCTACACCTTC	CASSVLDYGYTF
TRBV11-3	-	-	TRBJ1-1	TGTGCCAGCGGCTCCGGGGGCAGACGCGTAGCTTTCTTT	CASGSGGRRVAFF
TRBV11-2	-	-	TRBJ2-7	TGTGCCAGCAGCTTAGCGGCCCCCAGGTTCTATGAGCTGTATTTC	CASSLAAPRFYELYF
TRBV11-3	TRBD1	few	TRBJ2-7	TGTGCCAGCAGCTTAGGGACAGGAGTCTATGTGCAGTACTTC	CASSLGTGVYVQYF
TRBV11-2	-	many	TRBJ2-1	TGTGCCTGCTCGGGACCACGTAGTGGTGGGCAGTTCTTC	CACSGPRSGGQFF
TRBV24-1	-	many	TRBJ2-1	TGTGCCACCAGTGACGACGCAGGGATTGAGCAGTTCTTC	CATSDDAGIEQFF
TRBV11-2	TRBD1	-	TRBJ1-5	TGTGCCAGCAACTCTACGACAGGGAGCAATCAGCCCCATCATTTT	CASNSTTGSNQPHHF
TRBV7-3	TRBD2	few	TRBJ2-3	TGTGCCAGCAGCTTAGGCGGGAGTAGTGTGGCAGATACGCAGTATTTT	CASSLGGSSVADTQYF
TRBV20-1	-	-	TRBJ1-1	TGCAGTGCTAACCCGGGGCAGAACACTGAAGCTTTCTTT	CSANPGQNTEAFF
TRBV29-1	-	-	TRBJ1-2	TGCAACGTTGACCTGGCAGGGGCGATCCTGGGAGGCTACACCTTC	CNVDLAGAILGGYTF
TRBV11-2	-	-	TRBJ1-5	TGTGCCAGCAGTTACTTAGATACGCAGCATTTT	CASSYLDTQHF
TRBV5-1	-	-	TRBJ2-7	TGCGCCAGCAGCTTGGAGCCGGGGGGCCCACCCTACGAGCAGTACTTC	CASSLEPGGPPYEQYF
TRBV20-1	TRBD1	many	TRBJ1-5	TGCAGTGCGCGCCGGACAGGGGGTAGGAGCAATCAGCCCCAGCATTTT	CSARRTGGRSNQPQHF
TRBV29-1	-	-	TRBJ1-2	TGCAGCGCTGCCCGGGAGGGAAATAACTATGGCTACACCTTC	CSAAREGNNYGYTF
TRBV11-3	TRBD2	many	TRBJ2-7	TGTGCCAGCAGCCCAGCGGGGGCCTCCTACGAGCAGTACTTC	CASSPAGASYEQYF
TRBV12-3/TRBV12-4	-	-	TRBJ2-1	TGTGTCAGCAGTTTTGCCCCCTCTGGCGGAGGGACTGAGCAGTTCTTC	CVSSFAPSGGGTEQFF
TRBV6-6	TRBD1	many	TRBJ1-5	TGTGCCAGCACTCTTACAGGGGGCGATAGCAATCAGCCCCAGCATTTT	CASTLTGGDSNQPQHF
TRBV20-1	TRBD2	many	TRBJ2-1	TGCAGTGCTCCGGGACTAGCCAACAATGAGCAGTTCTTC	CSAPGLANNEQFF
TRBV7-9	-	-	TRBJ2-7	TGTGCCATCAGCACGAGCTCCTACGAGCAGTACTTC	CAISTSSYEQYF
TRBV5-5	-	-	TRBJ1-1	TGTGCCAACAGATTGGTAGGGCGGGCCACTGAAGCTTTCTTT	CANRLVGRATEAFF
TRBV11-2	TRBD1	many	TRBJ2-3	TGTGCCAGCAGCTTGACGACAGGGGCGGGGACAGATACGCAGTATTTT	CASSLTTGAGTDTQYF
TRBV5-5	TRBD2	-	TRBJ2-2	TGTGCCATCAGTCCCCCCGGGGGGGACACCGGGGAGCTGTTTTTT	CAISPPGGDTGELFF
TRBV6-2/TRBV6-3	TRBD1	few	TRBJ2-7	TGTGCCAGCAGTTACCGGGGACAGGGGGCAGTGGGCGAGCAGTGCTTC	CASSYRGQGAVGEQCF
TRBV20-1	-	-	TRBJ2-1	TGCAGTGCTAGGTGGTATAACTCCTACATTGAGCAGTTCTTC	CSARWYNSYIEQFF
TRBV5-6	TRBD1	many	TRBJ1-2	TGTGCCAGCAACCCCCGGTACAGGGGACTTAACTATGGCTACACCTTC	CASNPRYRGLNYGYTF
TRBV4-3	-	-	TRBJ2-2	TGCGCCATCAGCCAAGACGCCCGAACTTGGAACACCGGGGAGCGGTTTTTT	CAISQDARTWNTGERFF
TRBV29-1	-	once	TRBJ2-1	TGCGGCGTTGAAGATCTCGACGGGATTTCCTACAATGAGCAGTCCTTC	CGVEDLDGISYNEQSF
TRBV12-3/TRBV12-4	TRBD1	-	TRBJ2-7	TGTGCCAGCAGTCCGGAACAGGGGGCGCGAGAGCAGTACTTC	CASSPEQGAREQYF
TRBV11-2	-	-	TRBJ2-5	TGTGCCAGTAGCATCGGCGGAATCCAGTACTTC	CASSIGGIQYF
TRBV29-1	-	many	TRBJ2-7	TGCAGCGTGGACGGAGCCGTCCCCGGCGAGCAGTACTTC	CSVDGAVPGEQYF
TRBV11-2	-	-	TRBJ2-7	TGTGCCAGCAGCTTAGCACCAGGGACCTACGAGCAGTACTTC	CASSLAPGTYEQYF
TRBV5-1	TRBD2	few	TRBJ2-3	TGCGCCAGCAACATTGAAGGACTAGCTAGCACAGATACGCAGTATTTT	CASNIEGLASTDTQYF
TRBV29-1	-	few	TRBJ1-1	TGCAGCGTTGTTCTTCAAGTCGGTACTGAAGCTTTCTTT	CSVVLQVGTEAFF